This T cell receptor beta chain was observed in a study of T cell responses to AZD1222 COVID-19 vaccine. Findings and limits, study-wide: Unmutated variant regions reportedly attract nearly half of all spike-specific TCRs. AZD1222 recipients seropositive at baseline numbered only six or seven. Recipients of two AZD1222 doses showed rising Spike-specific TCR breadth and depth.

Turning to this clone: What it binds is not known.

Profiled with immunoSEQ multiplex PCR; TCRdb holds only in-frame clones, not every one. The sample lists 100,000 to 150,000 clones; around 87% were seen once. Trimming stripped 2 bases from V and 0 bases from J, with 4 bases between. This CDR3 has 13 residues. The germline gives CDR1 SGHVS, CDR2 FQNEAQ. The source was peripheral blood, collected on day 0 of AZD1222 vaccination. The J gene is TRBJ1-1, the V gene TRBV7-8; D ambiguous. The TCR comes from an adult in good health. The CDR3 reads CASSLYMNTEAFF. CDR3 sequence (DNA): TGTGCCAGCAGCTTATATATGAACACTGAAGCTTTCTTT. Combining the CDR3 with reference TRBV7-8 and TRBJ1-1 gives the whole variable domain GAGVSQSPRYKVAKRGQDVALRCDPISGHVSLFWYQQALGQGPEFLTYFQNEAQLDKSGLPSDRFFAERPEGSVSTLKIQRTQQEDSAVYLCASSLYMNTEAFFGQGTRLTVV.